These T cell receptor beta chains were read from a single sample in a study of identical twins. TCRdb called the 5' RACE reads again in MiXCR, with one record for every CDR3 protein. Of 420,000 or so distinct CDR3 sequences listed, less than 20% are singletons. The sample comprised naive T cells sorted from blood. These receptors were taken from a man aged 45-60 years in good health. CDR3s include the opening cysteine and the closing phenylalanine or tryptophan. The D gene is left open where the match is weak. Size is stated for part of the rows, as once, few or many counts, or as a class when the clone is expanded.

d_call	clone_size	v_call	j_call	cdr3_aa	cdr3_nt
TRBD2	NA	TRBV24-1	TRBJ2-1	CATSDQGLAGGNEQFF	TGTGCCACCAGTGACCAGGGACTAGCGGGAGGCAATGAGCAGTTCTTC
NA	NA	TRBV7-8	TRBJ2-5	CASRKSRPGRHQETQYF	TGTGCCAGCAGGAAAAGCCGTCCGGGACGGCACCAAGAGACCCAGTACTTC
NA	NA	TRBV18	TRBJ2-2	CASSKGDSNTGELFF	TGTGCCAGCTCCAAGGGAGATTCGAACACCGGGGAGCTGTTTTTT
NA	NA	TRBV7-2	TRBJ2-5	CASSLGTQYF	TGTGCCAGCAGTTTGGGGACCCAGTACTTC
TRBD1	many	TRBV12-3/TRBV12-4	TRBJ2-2	CASRSGTGVAGELFF	TGTGCCAGCAGATCGGGGACAGGGGTTGCCGGGGAGCTGTTTTTT
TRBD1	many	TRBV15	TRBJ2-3	CATSREGQDPSTDTQYF	TGTGCCACCAGCAGAGAGGGACAGGACCCTAGCACAGATACGCAGTATTTT
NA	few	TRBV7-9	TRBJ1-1	CASSRLAAPENTEAFF	TGTGCCAGCAGCCGTCTGGCTGCGCCCGAAAACACTGAAGCTTTCTTT
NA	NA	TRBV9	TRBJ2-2	CASSVEGWTGELFF	TGTGCCAGCAGCGTTGAGGGTTGGACCGGGGAGCTGTTTTTT
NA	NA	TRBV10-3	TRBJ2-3	CAIRSTDTQYF	TGTGCCATCAGGAGCACAGATACGCAGTATTTT
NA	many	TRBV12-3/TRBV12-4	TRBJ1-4	CASRGLETNEKLFF	TGTGCCAGCAGGGGGTTAGAAACTAATGAAAAACTGTTTTTT
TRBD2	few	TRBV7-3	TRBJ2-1	CASSRLAGGGEQFF	TGTGCCAGCAGCAGACTAGCGGGAGGAGGTGAGCAGTTCTTC
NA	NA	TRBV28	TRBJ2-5	CASSFVGQLSWAQYF	TGTGCCAGCAGTTTCGTCGGGCAGCTGAGTTGGGCCCAGTACTTC
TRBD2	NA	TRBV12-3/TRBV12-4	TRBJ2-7	CASSLEASGRKRYEQYF	TGTGCCAGCAGTTTAGAGGCTAGCGGGAGAAAGAGGTACGAGCAGTACTTC
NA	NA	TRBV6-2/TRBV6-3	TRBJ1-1	CASSFFRTLNTEAFF	TGTGCCAGCAGTTTTTTTCGGACCCTGAACACTGAAGCTTTCTTT
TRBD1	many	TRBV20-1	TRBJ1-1	CSASHRGTEAFF	TGCAGTGCGAGTCACAGGGGAACTGAAGCTTTCTTT
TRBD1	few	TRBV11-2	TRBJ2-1	CASSVTTGREQFF	TGTGCCAGCAGCGTCACGACAGGGCGCGAGCAGTTCTTC
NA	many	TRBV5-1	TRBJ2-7	CASSFRQSYEQYF	TGCGCCAGCAGCTTCCGGCAGAGCTACGAGCAGTACTTC
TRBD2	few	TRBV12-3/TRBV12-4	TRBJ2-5	CASSLNSGSGETQYF	TGTGCCAGCAGTTTAAATAGCGGGAGTGGGGAGACCCAGTACTTC
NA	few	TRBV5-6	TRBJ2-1	CASSEGRVNNEQFF	TGTGCCAGCAGCGAGGGACGAGTCAACAATGAGCAGTTCTTC
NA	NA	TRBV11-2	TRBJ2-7	CASSLVGGLGDEQYF	TGTGCCAGCAGCTTAGTTGGCGGGTTGGGGGACGAGCAGTACTTC
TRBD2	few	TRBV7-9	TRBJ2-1	CASRSGGRGSYNEQFF	TGTGCCAGCAGGTCCGGGGGGAGAGGCTCCTACAATGAGCAGTTCTTC
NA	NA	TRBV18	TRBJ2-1	CASSPGLGNEQFF	TGTGCCAGCTCACCCGGGCTTGGGAATGAGCAGTTCTTC
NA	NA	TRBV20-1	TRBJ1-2	CSAMIGLAYGYTF	TGCAGTGCTATGATCGGTCTCGCCTATGGCTACACCTTC
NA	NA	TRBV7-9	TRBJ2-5	CASSLPRAKETQYF	TGTGCCAGCAGCTTACCCCGGGCCAAAGAGACCCAGTACTTC
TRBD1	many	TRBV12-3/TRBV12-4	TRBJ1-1	CASSTGQGAVNTEAFF	TGTGCCAGCAGCACCGGACAGGGGGCAGTGAACACTGAAGCTTTCTTT